This TCR beta chain was found in a study of cytomegalovirus exposure and HLA in healthy donors. In regard to this clone: Its antigen is still unknown.

TCRdb's copy holds only in-frame clones and misses some; the assay was immunoSEQ multiplex PCR. The data show under 200,000 clones, 85% to 90% seen once. This CDR3 is built from 13 residues. Germline CDR1 MDHEN, CDR2 SYDVKM. V was trimmed by 2 bases and J by 2 bases, leaving 6 bases between them. The donors were part of the roughly 120-subject validation cohort, which stood apart from the approximately 670-subject first cohort. Study-level results: The study recorded 150 to 200 TCR beta chains that were cytomegalovirus-associated.

The TCR comes from a man aged 18 to 35 in good health and CMV-seropositive. This chain connects TRBV28 to TRBJ1-2; D uncertain. Sequencing was carried out using PBMCs. The CDR3 DNA reads as TGTGCCAGCAGTTTACAGGCCAACTATGGCTACACCTTC. Protein sequence: CASSLQANYGYTF.